This T cell receptor beta chain was obtained from a study of cytomegalovirus exposure and HLA in healthy donors. Study-wide results and caveats: The study recorded 150 to 200 TCR beta chains that were cytomegalovirus-associated. Previous analysis showed most TCR beta V segments were productive about 90% or about 30% of the time. When analyzed later, the rates of TCR association showed variation by HLA locus, with DRB1 the most and HLA-C the fewest. Clonal expansion, a later analysis showed, was greater in HLA-associated TCR beta chains than in equally common others.

The PCR was carried out with 60 Vbeta primers and 13 Jbeta primers. Clones were read by immunoSEQ multiplex PCR, and TCRdb kept only the in-frame ones, dropping some. The repertoire includes approximately 76,000 clones, 65% to 85% of them detected once, and roughly 15% sits in the top ten. The CDR3 consists of 15 residues. J was trimmed by 3 bases and V by 6 bases; bases with no gene match: 7. In germline, CDR1 is MDHEN, CDR2 SYDVKM. Concerning this clone itself: Its antigen is as yet unknown.

The TCR sequence derives from a woman aged 40 to 50 in good health and CMV-seropositive. The V gene is TRBV28, the J gene TRBJ2-3; TRBD1 agrees at 9 bases. The specimen was PBMCs. CDR3 amino acids: CASRSSGTGTDTQYF. The CDR3 coding sequence is TGTGCCAGCAGATCCTCCGGGACAGGGACAGATACGCAGTATTTT.